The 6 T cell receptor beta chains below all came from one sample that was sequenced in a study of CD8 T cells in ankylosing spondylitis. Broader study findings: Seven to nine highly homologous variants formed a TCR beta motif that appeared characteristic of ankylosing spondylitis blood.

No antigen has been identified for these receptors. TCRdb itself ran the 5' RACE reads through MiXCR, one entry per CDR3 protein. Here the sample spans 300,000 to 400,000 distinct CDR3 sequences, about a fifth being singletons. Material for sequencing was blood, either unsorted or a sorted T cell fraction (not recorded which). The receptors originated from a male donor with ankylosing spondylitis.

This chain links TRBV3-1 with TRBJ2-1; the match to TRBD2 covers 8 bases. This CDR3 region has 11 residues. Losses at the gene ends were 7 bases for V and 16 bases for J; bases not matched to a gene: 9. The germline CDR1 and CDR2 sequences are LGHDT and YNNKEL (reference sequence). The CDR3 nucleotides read TGTGCCAGCAATGTAGCGGGACAACTTTTCTTC. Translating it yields CASNVAGQLFF.

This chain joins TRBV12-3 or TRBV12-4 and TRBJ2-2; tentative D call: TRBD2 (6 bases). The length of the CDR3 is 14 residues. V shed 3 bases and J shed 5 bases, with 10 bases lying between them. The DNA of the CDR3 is TGTGCCAGCAGTTTCGCGGGGTTAACCGGGGAGCTGTTTTTT. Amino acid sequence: CASSFAGLTGELFF.

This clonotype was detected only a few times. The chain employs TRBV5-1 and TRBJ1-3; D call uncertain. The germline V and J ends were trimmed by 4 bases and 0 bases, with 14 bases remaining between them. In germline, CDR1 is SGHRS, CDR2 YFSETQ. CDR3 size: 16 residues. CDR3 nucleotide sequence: TGCGCCAGCAGCGGTGAGCCGAGCGGCTCTGGAAACACCATATATTTT. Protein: CASSGEPSGSGNTIYF.

DNA for the CDR3: TGTGCCAGCAGTTCGACAGGGGGCCTTAACACCGGGGAGCTGTTTTTT. This sequence encodes CASSSTGGLNTGELFF. This chain joins TRBV12-3 or TRBV12-4 and TRBJ2-2; 10 bases match TRBD1. The V and J ends lost 4 bases and 2 bases, in that order; junction bases with no gene match: 4. The CDR3 length is 16 residues.

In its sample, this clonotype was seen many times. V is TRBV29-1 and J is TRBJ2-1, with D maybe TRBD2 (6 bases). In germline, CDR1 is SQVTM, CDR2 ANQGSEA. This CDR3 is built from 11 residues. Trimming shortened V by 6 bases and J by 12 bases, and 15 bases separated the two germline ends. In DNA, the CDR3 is TGCAGCGTAGGACTGGGAGGCGGGCAGTTCTTC. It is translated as CSVGLGGGQFF.

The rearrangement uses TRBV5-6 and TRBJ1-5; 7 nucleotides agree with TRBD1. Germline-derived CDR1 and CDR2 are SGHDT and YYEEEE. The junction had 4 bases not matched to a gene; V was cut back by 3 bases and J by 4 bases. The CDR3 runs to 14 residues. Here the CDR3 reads CASSYTGENQPQHF. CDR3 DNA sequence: TGTGCCAGCAGCTACACAGGGGAGAATCAGCCCCAGCATTTT. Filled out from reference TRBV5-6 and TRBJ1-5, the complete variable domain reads DAGVTQSPTHLIKTRGQQVTLRCSPKSGHDTVSWYQQALGQGPQFIFQYYEEEERQRGNFPDRFSGHQFPNYSSELNVNALLLGDSALYLCASSYTGENQPQHFGDGTRLSIL.